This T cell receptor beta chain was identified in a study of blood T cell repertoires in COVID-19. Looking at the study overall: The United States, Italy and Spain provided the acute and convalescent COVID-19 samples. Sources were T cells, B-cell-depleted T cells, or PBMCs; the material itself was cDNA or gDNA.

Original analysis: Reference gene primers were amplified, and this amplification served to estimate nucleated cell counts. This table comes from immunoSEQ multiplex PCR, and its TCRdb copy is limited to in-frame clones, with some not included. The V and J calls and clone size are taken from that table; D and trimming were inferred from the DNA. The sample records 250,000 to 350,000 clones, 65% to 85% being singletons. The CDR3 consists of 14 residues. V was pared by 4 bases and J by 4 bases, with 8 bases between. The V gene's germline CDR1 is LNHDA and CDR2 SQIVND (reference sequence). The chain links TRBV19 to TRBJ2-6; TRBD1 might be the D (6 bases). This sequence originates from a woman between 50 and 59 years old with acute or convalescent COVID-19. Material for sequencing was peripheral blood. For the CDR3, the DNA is TGTGCCAGTAGTAGGGGGCGAGGGGCCAACGTCCTGACTTTC. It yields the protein CASSRGRGANVLTF.